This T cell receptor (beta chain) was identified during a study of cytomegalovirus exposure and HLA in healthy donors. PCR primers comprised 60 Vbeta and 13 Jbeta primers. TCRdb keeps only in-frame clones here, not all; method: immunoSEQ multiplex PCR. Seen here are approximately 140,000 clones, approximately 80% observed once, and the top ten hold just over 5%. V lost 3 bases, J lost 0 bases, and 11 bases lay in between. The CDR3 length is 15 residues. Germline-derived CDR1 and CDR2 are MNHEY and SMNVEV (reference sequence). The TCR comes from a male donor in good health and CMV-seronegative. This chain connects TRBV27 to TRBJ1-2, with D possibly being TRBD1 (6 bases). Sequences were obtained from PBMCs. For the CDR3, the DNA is TGTGCCAGCAGTTTGGGGGCCCTTTCTAACTATGGCTACACCTTC. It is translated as CASSLGALSNYGYTF.